Below, 25 T cell receptor beta chains from the same sample are listed, as sequenced in a study of cytomegalovirus exposure and HLA in healthy donors. PCR employed 60 Vbeta and 13 Jbeta primers. Clones were sequenced by immunoSEQ multiplex PCR, and TCRdb holds only the in-frame ones, with some missing. The table records about 130,000 clones, around three quarters of them present only once. The sequenced material came from PBMCs. The receptor set was obtained from a woman aged 40 to 50 in good health and CMV-seropositive.

This clone has only a few counts. The V gene is TRBV25-1, the J gene TRBJ2-5; TRBD1 matches at 12 bases. J gave up 4 bases and V 2 bases, and 5 bases lay outside the gene matches. Germline-derived CDR1 and CDR2 are MGHDK and SYGVNS. The CDR3 runs 16 residues. The CDR3 DNA follows: TGTGCCAGCAGTGAAGGGGACAGGGGGCCCCCAGAGACCCAGTACTTC. As protein: CASSEGDRGPPETQYF.

J is TRBJ1-5 and V is TRBV7-9; no clear D gene. CDR1 is SEHNR and CDR2 is FQNEAQ in the germline V gene (reference sequence). The CDR3 totals 15 residues. V shed 5 bases and J shed 2 bases, with 13 bases lying between them. The CDR3 reads CASSPGPGGNQPQHF. The CDR3 nucleotides are TGTGCCAGCAGCCCCGGCCCCGGGGGCAATCAGCCCCAGCATTTT.

The rearrangement uses TRBV9 and TRBJ2-3; D uncertain. V dropped 4 bases and J dropped 1 base, with 7 bases sitting between them. Germline CDR1 reads SGDLS; CDR2 reads YYNGEE. CDR3 length equals 13 residues. The CDR3 spells CASSSVGTDTQYF. CDR3 coding DNA: TGTGCCAGCAGCTCCGTCGGCACAGATACGCAGTATTTT.

The chain is built from TRBV5-1 and TRBJ1-3; maybe TRBD1 (6 bases). This CDR3 contains 15 residues. Germline V gene sequence: CDR1 SGHRS, CDR2 YFSETQ. The V gene lost 4 bases and the J gene lost 0 bases, with 11 bases spanning the gap. The CDR3 is CASSLQGYSGNTIYF. The DNA for the CDR3 is TGCGCCAGCAGCCTACAGGGCTACTCTGGAAACACCATATATTTT.

The chain is built from TRBV30 and TRBJ1-4, with TRBD1 as a possible D gene (6 bases). CDR1 and CDR2 (germline): GTSNPN, SVGIG (reference sequence). V lost 2 bases, J lost 8 bases, and 6 bases lay in between. CDR3 size: 11 residues. CDR3 sequence (DNA): TGTGCCTGGAGTACAGGGGAAAAACTGTTTTTT. This encodes CAWSTGEKLFF.

The rearrangement uses TRBV9 and TRBJ2-5; possible D gene TRBD2, 6 bases. V was clipped by 0 bases and J by 4 bases, with 16 bases between them. The germline CDR1 and CDR2 sequences are SGDLS and YYNGEE. The CDR3 covers 16 residues. The CDR3: CASSVDPGREVETQYF. For the CDR3, the DNA is TGTGCCAGCAGCGTAGATCCGGGCAGGGAGGTAGAGACCCAGTACTTC.

The V gene is TRBV28, the J gene TRBJ1-2, with 7 bases lining up with TRBD1. The CDR3 has 14 amino acids. J was trimmed by 3 bases and V by 3 bases; bases with no gene match: 4. The V gene's germline CDR1 is MDHEN and CDR2 SYDVKM. Here the CDR3 reads CASSLTGSHYGYTF. The CDR3 coding sequence is TGTGCCAGCAGTTTGACAGGGAGTCACTATGGCTACACCTTC.

The chain carries TRBV7-3 and TRBJ1-6; D might be TRBD1 (5 bases). Trimming cost V 5 bases and J 11 bases, with 16 bases left between them. This CDR3 is built from 14 residues. Germline assignment: CDR1 SGHTA and CDR2 FQGTGA. The CDR3: CASSPDSTMTPLHF. CDR3 DNA: TGTGCCAGCAGCCCAGACAGTACTATGACACCCCTCCACTTT.

The J gene is TRBJ2-1, the V gene TRBV4-2; a possible D gene is TRBD1 (6 bases). The CDR3 has 15 amino acids. Trimming pared 0 bases from V and 8 bases from J, leaving 14 bases between. Germline V gene data show CDR1 as LGHNA and CDR2 as YNFKEQ. The CDR3 region has the DNA TGTGCCAGCAGCCAAGAGGGCCAGGGGATGGATGAGCAGTTCTTC. This translates into CASSQEGQGMDEQFF.

This clone was recorded once. V usage is TRBV5-5 and J usage is TRBJ2-7; weak D call: TRBD1 (5 bases). CDR1 is SGHKS and CDR2 is YYEKEE in the germline V gene (reference sequence). The V and J ends lost 7 bases and 0 bases respectively, with 17 bases between them. This CDR3 has 15 residues. CDR3 region: CASAPDGATSYEQYF. CDR3 bases: TGTGCCAGCGCCCCGGATGGGGCTACCTCCTACGAGCAGTACTTC. Using reference TRBV5-5 and TRBJ2-7 for the parts outside the CDR3, the full variable domain is DAGVTQSPTHLIKTRGQQVTLRCSPISGHKSVSWYQQVLGQGPQFIFQYYEKEERGRGNFPDRFSARQFPNYSSELNVNALLLGDSALYLCASAPDGATSYEQYFGPGTRLTVT.

This chain connects TRBV9 to TRBJ2-6; 9 bases align to TRBD1. CDR3 size: 21 residues. Germline CDR1 is SGDLS and CDR2 is YYNGEE. V shed 4 bases, J shed 2 bases, and the junction held 19 bases outside the gene matches. The CDR3 sequence: CASSSPRKIQGAPPGANVLTF. CDR3 nucleotide sequence: TGTGCCAGCAGCTCCCCCCGAAAGATACAGGGGGCGCCCCCTGGGGCCAACGTCCTGACTTTC.

This clone has a handful of counts. This chain connects TRBV7-8 to TRBJ2-7; D gene ambiguous. Germline CDR1 and CDR2: SGHVS and FQNEAQ. The CDR3 has 15 amino acids. V lost 2 bases to trimming and J lost 7 bases, with 18 bases between them. CDR3 nucleotide sequence: TGTGCCAGCAGCTTAAGGATAGGCGGCTCGCGAGAGCAGTACTTC. It translates to CASSLRIGGSREQYF.

This clone appeared a few times. The chain is built from TRBV7-9 and TRBJ2-2; D ambiguous. The CDR3 has 15 residues. V lost 5 bases and J 0 bases, leaving 10 bases between the germline ends. Germline V lookup: CDR1 SEHNR, CDR2 FQNEAQ (reference sequence). In DNA, the CDR3 is TGTGCCAGCAGCATTACTAAAGCGAACACCGGGGAGCTGTTTTTT. Protein sequence: CASSITKANTGELFF.

In nucleotides, the CDR3 is TGTGCCAGCAGCGTAGTCTCGGGAGTGGGGAATGAGCAGTTCTTC. It is translated as CASSVVSGVGNEQFF. The V and J genes are TRBV9 and TRBJ2-1, with D possibly matching TRBD2 (6 bases). CDR1 and CDR2 (germline): SGDLS, YYNGEE. CDR3 length equals 15 residues. Trimming took off 0 bases at V and 7 bases at J, with 14 bases between the two ends.

This sequence joins TRBV19 and TRBJ1-4, with 8 bases matching TRBD1. This CDR3 is 16 amino acids long. V lost 3 bases and J lost 7; bases outside the gene matches: 10. From germline, CDR1 is LNHDA and CDR2 SQIVND (reference sequence). In nucleotides, the CDR3 is TGTGCCAGTAGTATCCGCGGGACAGGAAACGGTGAAAAACTGTTTTTT. Encoded protein: CASSIRGTGNGEKLFF.

The chain carries TRBV11-2 and TRBJ2-1; 8 bases line up with TRBD2. Trimming removed 5 bases from V and 2 bases from J; junction bases left unmatched: 5. Germline loops: CDR1 SGHAT, CDR2 FQNNGV. The CDR3 is 15 amino acids. The chain's CDR3 is CASSETSEAYNEQFF. CDR3 in DNA: TGTGCCAGCAGCGAGACTAGCGAAGCCTACAATGAGCAGTTCTTC.

This clone was recorded only once. The gene calls are TRBV4-1 and TRBJ1-1; unclear D gene. The CDR3 sequence is 15 residues long. Germline V gene lookup returns CDR1 MGHRA and CDR2 YSYEKL. V gave up 1 base and J gave up 0 bases, with 9 bases separating them. The DNA of the CDR3 is TGCGCCAGCAGCCAAGCCGAGGCACTGAACACTGAAGCTTTCTTT. Translation gives CASSQAEALNTEAFF.

The CDR3 DNA reads as TGTGCCAGCTCCGATGGGGGGGCGGGAGATACGCAGTATTTT. Protein product: CASSDGGAGDTQYF. The gene calls are TRBV7-3 and TRBJ2-3; TRBD2 is a possible D gene (7 bases). Germline CDR1 reads SGHTA; CDR2 reads FQGTGA. CDR3 size: 14 residues. The V gene lost 8 bases and the J gene lost 5 bases, with 17 bases spanning the gap. Together with reference TRBV7-3 and TRBJ2-3, the CDR3 gives the full variable domain: GAGVSQTPSNKVTEKGKYVELRCDPISGHTALYWYRQSLGQGPEFLIYFQGTGAADDSGLPNDRFFAVRPEGSVSTLKIQRTERGDSAVYLCASSDGGAGDTQYFGPGTRLTVL.

The gene calls are TRBV5-1 and TRBJ2-5, with 8 bases matching TRBD1. With V trimmed by 5 bases and J by 1 base, 13 bases remained unmatched. Germline lookup yields CDR1 SGHRS and CDR2 YFSETQ. CDR3 length equals 17 residues. The CDR3 nucleotides read TGCGCCAGCAGTGGGGGGTTTTTCGGACAGGGCCAAGAGACCCAGTACTTC. Protein: CASSGGFFGQGQETQYF.

This sequence joins TRBV7-9 and TRBJ1-2, with D maybe TRBD1 (5 bases). Germline V gene sequence: CDR1 SEHNR, CDR2 FQNEAQ (reference sequence). With 0 bases removed from V and 9 bases from J, the gap between germline ends came to 17 bases. The length of the CDR3 is 15 residues. CDR3 amino acids: CASSLASGTTSRYTF. The CDR3 DNA reads TGTGCCAGCAGCTTAGCGTCTGGGACTACATCTCGCTACACCTTC.

The chain carries TRBV6-1 and TRBJ2-5; D might be TRBD1 (6 bases). The J call may be incorrect, as the DNA end agrees better with TRBJ2-7. Germline-derived CDR1 and CDR2 are MNHNS and SASEGT. CDR3 length: 13 amino acids. The CDR3 sequence is CASTLQGWYEQYF. CDR3 DNA sequence: TGTGCCAGCACGCTACAGGGATGGTACGAGCAGTACTTC.

The chain links TRBV5-8 to TRBJ1-1; TRBD1 matches 9 bases. V gave up 3 bases and J gave up 2 bases; unmatched junction bases: 5. The CDR3 loop spans 15 amino acids. Germline loops: CDR1 SGHTS, CDR2 YDEGEE. CDR3 DNA sequence: TGTGCCAGCAGCTATACAGGGGGCGGAAACACTGAAGCTTTCTTT. It yields the protein CASSYTGGGNTEAFF.

The chain joins TRBV18 to TRBJ1-4; a weak D match, TRBD1 (5 bases). CDR1 KGHSH and CDR2 LQKENI come from the germline V gene. The CDR3 contains 14 residues. Deletions cut 3 bases from V and 8 bases from J, with 13 bases between. The CDR3 region has the DNA TGTGCCAGCTCACCCCCGGGACTGGGGGAAAAACTGTTTTTT. As protein: CASSPPGLGEKLFF.

The genes are TRBV11-2 and TRBJ2-5; TRBD2 matches 11 bases. The V and J ends lost 0 bases and 5 bases, in that order; junction bases with no gene match: 11. The CDR3 extends over 18 amino acids. Germline V lookup: CDR1 SGHAT, CDR2 FQNNGV. This chain's CDR3 is CASSLEGASGRSLETQYF. For the CDR3, the DNA is TGTGCCAGCAGCTTAGAGGGGGCTAGCGGGAGGTCCCTGGAGACCCAGTACTTC.

This chain connects TRBV27 to TRBJ2-7; tentative D call: TRBD2 (5 bases). From germline, CDR1 is MNHEY and CDR2 SMNVEV (reference sequence). This CDR3 has 13 residues. Trimming cost V 7 bases and J 1 base, with 11 bases left between them. CDR3 residues: CASTLAKSYEQYF. The CDR3, as DNA: TGTGCCAGCACCCTAGCCAAATCCTACGAGCAGTACTTC.